A single sample is the source of the 14 T cell receptor beta chains below, sequenced in a study of CD8 T cells in ankylosing spondylitis. A single record per CDR3 protein comes from TCRdb applying MiXCR to the 5' RACE reads. The sample holds 340,000 or so distinct CDR3 sequences, roughly 15% seen once. The source material was blood, either unsorted or a sorted T cell fraction (not recorded which). Receptors were obtained from a male donor with ankylosing spondylitis or in good health (not recorded which).

The gene calls are TRBV4-1 and TRBJ2-1; maybe TRBD1 (5 bases). The CDR3 totals 15 residues. V gave up 0 bases and J gave up 4 bases, with 10 bases separating them. Germline V gene sequence: CDR1 MGHRA, CDR2 YSYEKL. In DNA form, the CDR3 reads TGCGCCAGCAGCCAAGATCGCCAGGGATACAATGAGCAGTTCTTC. The encoded protein is CASSQDRQGYNEQFF.

This chain connects TRBV11-2 to TRBJ2-7, with D maybe TRBD2 (5 bases). CDR1 SGHAT and CDR2 FQNNGV come from the germline V gene. V lost 1 base, J lost 3 bases, and 10 bases lay in between. This CDR3 is built from 14 residues. CDR3 residues: CASSLGTLLYEQYF. Written as DNA, the CDR3 is TGTGCCAGCAGCTTAGGGACTTTACTCTACGAGCAGTACTTC. The complete variable domain, with remaining parts taken from reference TRBV11-2 and TRBJ2-7, reads EAGVAQSPRYKIIEKRQSVAFWCNPISGHATLYWYQQILGQGPKLLIQFQNNGVVDDSQLPKDRFSAERLKGVDSTLKIQPAKLEDSAVYLCASSLGTLLYEQYFGPGTRLTVT.

The chain uses TRBV27 and TRBJ2-7, with 7 bases that match TRBD2. Germline V gives CDR1 MNHEY, CDR2 SMNVEV (reference sequence). The V gene end was trimmed by 6 bases and the J gene end by 3 bases; junction bases not matched to a gene: 14. The CDR3 extends over 16 amino acids. CDR3 amino acids: CASSPSLSGLSYEQYF. The CDR3 nucleotides are TGTGCCAGCAGCCCGTCCCTTAGCGGGCTAAGCTACGAGCAGTACTTC.

The J gene is TRBJ2-1, the V gene TRBV20-1; 9 nucleotides agree with TRBD1. Trimming took 6 bases from V and 5 from J; bases not matched to a gene: 5. CDR1 DFQATT and CDR2 SNEGSKA come from the germline V gene (reference sequence). There are 13 residues in the CDR3. CDR3 sequence: CSAVGQGNNEQFF. The DNA for the CDR3 is TGCAGTGCCGTGGGACAGGGAAACAATGAGCAGTTCTTC.

V gene TRBV5-1 combines with J gene TRBJ2-3; D not resolved. CDR1 and CDR2 (germline): SGHRS, YFSETQ. CDR3 size: 15 residues. Trimming took off 4 bases at V and 0 bases at J, with 12 bases between the two ends. CDR3 DNA sequence: TGCGCCAGCAGCCCCGGGCAGGAGAGCACAGATACGCAGTATTTT. Its protein product is CASSPGQESTDTQYF.

The genes are TRBV12-3 or TRBV12-4 and TRBJ1-6; a weak D match, TRBD1 (5 bases). V was trimmed by 4 bases and J by 5 bases, leaving 9 bases between them. This CDR3 has 14 residues. CDR3 DNA sequence: TGTGCCAGCAGTTCGCGACAGAATAATTCACCCCTCCACTTT. This translates into CASSSRQNNSPLHF.

This clonotype was seen only a few times. The CDR3 region has the DNA TGTGCCAGCAGCCCCTCGGGGCCCAGGGATTTCAATGAGCAGTTCTTC. Its translation: CASSPSGPRDFNEQFF. The chain links TRBV14 to TRBJ2-1; D might be TRBD1 or TRBD2, each matching 5 bases. Trimming removed 4 bases from V and 6 bases from J, with 19 bases in between. Looked up from germline, CDR1 is SGHDN and CDR2 is FVKESK. This CDR3 contains 16 residues.

This clonotype has only a few counts. The V call is TRBV20-1, the J call TRBJ2-7; D may be TRBD2 (6 bases). In germline, CDR1 is DFQATT, CDR2 SNEGSKA (reference sequence). The CDR3 runs to 12 residues. V lost 1 base and J 2 bases, leaving 6 bases between the germline ends. CDR3 nucleotides: TGCAGTGCTAGAGGCGGGACCTACGAGCAGTACTTC. Protein product: CSARGGTYEQYF.

V is TRBV3-1 and J is TRBJ2-1; 13 positions match TRBD2. Per germline, CDR1 LGHDT and CDR2 YNNKEL (reference sequence). With 2 bases clipped from V and 9 bases from J, the junction kept 13 bases outside the gene matches. This CDR3 spans 18 amino acids. In nucleotides, the CDR3 is TGTGCCAGCAGCCAAAGAGGTTGGACTAGCGGGAGAGCGGCTGAGCAGTTCTTC. Encoded protein: CASSQRGWTSGRAAEQFF.

This clonotype was seen repeatedly, ten times or more. The V call is TRBV7-9, the J call TRBJ1-4, with 12 bases fitting TRBD1. CDR1 is SEHNR, CDR2 FQNEAQ, per germline (reference sequence). The CDR3 is 15 residues long. V was clipped by 6 bases and J by 8 bases; unmatched bases: 7. In nucleotides, the CDR3 is TGTGCCAGCAGTGCGGGACAGGGGGCTTCGGAAAAACTGTTTTTT. Encoded protein: CASSAGQGASEKLFF.

This sequence joins TRBV5-5 and TRBJ2-3; 11 nucleotides agree with TRBD1. CDR3 length equals 16 residues. The V gene's germline CDR1 is SGHKS and CDR2 YYEKEE (reference sequence). The junction had 8 bases not matched to a gene; V was cut back by 3 bases and J by 5 bases. This CDR3 reads CASSSRDRGTRDTQYF. In nucleotides, the CDR3 is TGTGCCAGCAGCTCCCGGGACAGGGGGACAAGAGATACGCAGTATTTT.

There are many counts of this clonotype. The chain couples TRBV5-1 to TRBJ2-1; 13 nucleotides agree with TRBD2. Germline values: CDR1 SGHRS, CDR2 YFSETQ. Unmatched junction bases numbered 3, after V lost 3 bases and J lost 9 bases. The CDR3 covers 14 residues. CDR3 bases: TGCGCCAGCAGCTGGAGGACTAGCGGGGGTGAGCAGTTCTTC. This gives the protein CASSWRTSGGEQFF.

The sample holds many counts of this clonotype. The chain links TRBV20-1 to TRBJ2-5; no clear D gene. This CDR3 comprises 13 residues. Germline lookup yields CDR1 DFQATT and CDR2 SNEGSKA (reference sequence). The V gene lost 5 bases and the J gene lost 1 base, with 11 bases spanning the gap. The CDR3 sequence is CSAPQKPQETQYF. DNA of the CDR3: TGCAGTGCTCCTCAAAAGCCCCAAGAGACCCAGTACTTC.

This clonotype has a handful of counts. The chain carries TRBV3-1 and TRBJ2-5; possibly TRBD2 for D (6 bases). V dropped 0 bases and J dropped 4 bases, with 18 bases sitting between them. Germline V gives CDR1 LGHDT, CDR2 YNNKEL (reference sequence). The CDR3 totals 17 residues. DNA for the CDR3: TGTGCCAGCAGCCAAGATCGGGGGACGGGGATCGGAGAGACCCAGTACTTC. Translated, it gives CASSQDRGTGIGETQYF.